This entry is about one T cell receptor (beta chain). The antigen remains unidentified. The sample originates from a study of response to subunit inactivated influenza vaccine. Study results and caveats: Only a handful of new T cells, the authors suggested, are recruited with each seasonal influenza vaccination.

V was shortened by 4 bases and J by 1 base, with 11 bases between the two germline ends. The CDR3 runs 15 residues. Germline values: CDR1 MGHRA, CDR2 YSYEKL. TCRdb reanalysed the RT-PCR reads using MiXCR and keeps one entry per CDR3 protein. Here the sample spans some 850,000 distinct CDR3 sequences, roughly 20% being singletons. The receptor was derived from a man aged 45-65 years who received an inactivated influenza vaccine. This specimen was PBMCs from blood, taken less than 6 days after vaccination. The J gene is TRBJ2-1, the V gene TRBV4-1; D possibly corresponds to TRBD1 (5 bases). The CDR3 here is CASSRDSQSYNEQFF. The CDR3 nucleotides read TGCGCCAGCAGCCGAGACAGCCAGTCCTACAATGAGCAGTTCTTC.